Given below is one T cell receptor beta chain in context. No antigen is known for it. This sample is part of a study of OX40 agonist ivuxolimab in advanced cancers. Study summary: All patients had ivuxolimab intravenously every 2 weeks at 0.01 to 10 mg/kg. Patients achieving partial responses numbered three: one hepatocellular carcinoma case and two cutaneous melanoma cases.

Libraries were prepared by immunoSEQ multiplex PCR; TCRdb keeps only in-frame clonotypes and omits some of them. The sample yields around 70,000 clones, under 95% seen once. Points from the study as a whole: Antigen specificity was not determined for the expanded peripheral T cells. CD4+ and CD8+ blood T cells expanded clonally by week 6 at 0.1 to 3.0 mg/kg.

This CDR3 comprises 14 residues. The V gene's germline CDR1 is SGHVS and CDR2 FQNEAQ. Trimming removed 7 bases at V and 4 bases at J, with 17 bases between. The sample consisted of CD4+ or CD8+ T cells sorted from blood, taken in a trial of the OX40 agonist ivuxolimab. The TCR originated in an adult with an advanced solid tumor such as melanoma, head and neck, liver or kidney cancer. V is TRBV7-8 and J is TRBJ2-7, with D possibly matching TRBD1 (5 bases). DNA of the CDR3: TGTGCCAGCACATCTCGGACAAAGGCATACGAGCAGTACTTC. Translation gives CASTSRTKAYEQYF.